A selection of T cell receptor beta chains follows, all from one sample in a study of blood T cells in healthy people across ages. TCRdb processed the 5' RACE reads anew with MiXCR; each CDR3 protein has one entry. The sample has approximately 600,000 distinct CDR3 sequences; 58% are singletons. What was sequenced was blood. These receptors were obtained from a man aged 55 to 70 in good health. CDR3s include the opening cysteine and the closing phenylalanine or tryptophan. The order of the fields is CDR3 DNA, CDR3 protein, D gene, J gene, V gene, clone size. The D gene is left open where the match is weak. Rows give clone size only sometimes, using once, few, many, or a class for an expanded clone.

TGCGCCAGCAGCCACAAACAGGGTAATGACTATGGCTACACCTTC CASSHKQGNDYGYTF . TRBJ1-2 TRBV4-1 .
TGTGCCAGCAGCTTAGCGTTCGGGGAGCAGTACTTC CASSLAFGEQYF . TRBJ2-4 TRBV11-2 .
TGTGCCAGCAGCGAAAGACTAGGTGGTACGAAGACCCAGTACTTC CASSERLGGTKTQYF . TRBJ2-5 TRBV3-1 .
TGTGCCAGCAGTTTAGGGGGCAGGGGGACTATTCACAATGAGCAGTTCTTC CASSLGGRGTIHNEQFF . TRBJ2-1 TRBV27 .
TGTGCCAGCAGCAAACTAGCGGGGGGGCGTGCAGAGACCCAGTACTTC CASSKLAGGRAETQYF TRBD2 TRBJ2-5 TRBV9 few
TGCGCCAGCAGCTTGGGGACAGGGTTTAATGAAAAACTGTTTTTT CASSLGTGFNEKLFF TRBD1 TRBJ1-4 TRBV5-1 few
TGCAGTGCTAGAGTCCCAGAACCTAATCAGCCCCAGCATTTT CSARVPEPNQPQHF . TRBJ1-5 TRBV20-1 .
TGCGCCAGCAGCTCGGGACAGGTCCAGGGCGAGCAGTACTTC CASSSGQVQGEQYF TRBD1 TRBJ2-7 TRBV5-1 .
TGCAGTGCTAGCTCCCCTGGGGCCAACGTCCTGACTTTC CSASSPGANVLTF . TRBJ2-6 TRBV20-1 few
TGCGCCAGCAGCCAGGGACAGGCCCACTCCTACGAGCAGTACTTC CASSQGQAHSYEQYF TRBD1 TRBJ2-7 TRBV5-1 few
TGTGCCAGCAGCTCACGACAGGGTTTGGGAACTAATGAAAAACTGTTTTTT CASSSRQGLGTNEKLFF TRBD1 TRBJ1-4 TRBV7-9 .
TGTGCCAGCAGCGTGACTAGCGGGGTTGGGAATGAGCAGTTCTTC CASSVTSGVGNEQFF TRBD2 TRBJ2-1 TRBV11-2 .
TGTGCCAGCAGCACAAGGCCGTCCGGGGAGCTGTTTTTT CASSTRPSGELFF . TRBJ2-2 TRBV5-6 .
TGTGCCAGCAGTGTAGCTGGGAGAGAGACCCAGTACTTC CASSVAGRETQYF . TRBJ2-5 TRBV9 few
TGCAGTGCTAGACCAACTGGGACGGCGCAAGGTACGCAGTATTTT CSARPTGTAQGTQYF . TRBJ2-3 TRBV20-1 .
TGTGCCAGCAGCCTCGGACTAGCAAAATTCAACGAGCAGTACTTC CASSLGLAKFNEQYF TRBD2 TRBJ2-7 TRBV6-6 .
TGTGCCAGCAGCGTCAATCACAGGGCCCAGCCCCAGCATTTT CASSVNHRAQPQHF . TRBJ1-5 TRBV7-2 .
TGTGCCAGCAGCTCCCAGGGACAGGGCTTTAATGAAAAACTGTTTTTT CASSSQGQGFNEKLFF TRBD1 TRBJ1-4 TRBV7-6 once
TGTGCCAGCAGCTTAGAATCGGGGCCCCAAGAGACCCAGTACTTC CASSLESGPQETQYF . TRBJ2-5 TRBV13 once
TGCGCCAGCAGCCAAGAGGGGGGGCTGGAGACCCAGTACTTC CASSQEGGLETQYF . TRBJ2-5 TRBV4-1 .
TGCGCCAGCAGCCAAGCGCTGGGGACTACTTTGGGCGAGCAGTACTTC CASSQALGTTLGEQYF TRBD2 TRBJ2-7 TRBV4-3 .
TGTGCCAGCGGCAGGACAGGGGGCGCCTATGGCTACACCTTC CASGRTGGAYGYTF TRBD1 TRBJ1-2 TRBV11-2 .
TGCAGTGCAGGAAAGTGGGCGGGGAATGAGCAGTTCTTC CSAGKWAGNEQFF . TRBJ2-1 TRBV20-1 .
TGCGCCAGCAGCTTGGAGGCCAGGGGAGGGGACGAGCAGTACTTC CASSLEARGGDEQYF . TRBJ2-7 TRBV5-1 .
TGCGCCAGCAGCCAAGATCGGGGGGGACAGGGGCAGTGGGCTCTCTATGGCTACACCTTC CASSQDRGGQGQWALYGYTF TRBD1 TRBJ1-2 TRBV4-1 .
TGTGCCAGCTCTGCTACAGGTGGTAGGTACACTGAAGCTTTCTTT CASSATGGRYTEAFF . TRBJ1-1 TRBV18 .
TGTGCCAGCAGCCAAGGTCCAGCGGGAGAATTAACAGATACGCAGTATTTT CASSQGPAGELTDTQYF TRBD2 TRBJ2-3 TRBV4-2 .
TGTGCCAGCAGCTCCCGCGGGGGGGCCATCGGGGAGCTGTTTTTT CASSSRGGAIGELFF TRBD2 TRBJ2-2 TRBV7-2 .
TGCGCCAGCAGCAATGCGACAGGGGGATATGGCTACACCTTC CASSNATGGYGYTF TRBD1 TRBJ1-2 TRBV5-1 few
TGTGCCAGCTCGGGACGCCAAGAATCCTACGAGCAGTACTTC CASSGRQESYEQYF . TRBJ2-7 TRBV7-6 many
TGTGCCAGCAGCTCCGACCGGGACATCAGCTATGGCTACACCTTC CASSSDRDISYGYTF . TRBJ1-2 TRBV7-9 few
TGTGCCAGCAGCTTATCGTTAAGTGCAGGAGCTACCTCCTACAATGAGCAGTACTTC CASSLSLSAGATSYNEQYF . TRBJ2-5 TRBV7-2 .
TGTGCCAGCAGCTCGGGACTCCTGGGGGAGCAGTTCTTC CASSSGLLGEQFF . TRBJ2-1 TRBV6-5 .
TGCGCCAGCAGCGGGGAGGTAGGTGAGGACTCCTACGAGCAGTACTTC CASSGEVGEDSYEQYF . TRBJ2-7 TRBV5-1 .
TGCAGTGCTAGCGGGGGGGCCACCACAGATACGCAGTATTTT CSASGGATTDTQYF TRBD2 TRBJ2-3 TRBV20-1 few
TGTGCCAGCAGCGCGGGGGGAACCACAGATACGCAGTATTTT CASSAGGTTDTQYF TRBD2 TRBJ2-3 TRBV4-2 .
TGTGCCAGCAGTGAAGCAGGGCAGACAGTCTATGGCTACACCTTC CASSEAGQTVYGYTF . TRBJ1-2 TRBV2 .
TGCGCCAGCAGCCAAGACGCCCCTGAAGCTTTCTTT CASSQDAPEAFF . TRBJ1-1 TRBV4-1 few
TGTACCAGCAGCCAACGCGACGCGTACTACAATGAGCAGTTCTTC CTSSQRDAYYNEQFF . TRBJ2-1 TRBV4-2 .